The next 12 T cell receptor beta chains were all read from a single sample in a study of control samples from healthy donors and cancer patients. The protocol was immunoSEQ multiplex PCR, while the TCRdb copy is restricted to in-frame clones and leaves out a portion. The sample has roughly 190,000 clones. Sequencing used blood. Receptors were obtained from a woman aged 25 to 39 in good health.

V and J are TRBV11-2 and TRBJ2-5; no clear D gene. The CDR3 length is 12 residues. V shed 2 bases and J shed 5 bases, with 6 bases lying between them. CDR1 is SGHAT and CDR2 is FQNNGV in the germline V gene. The CDR3 nucleotides read TGTGCCAGCAGCTTACGACGCGAGACCCAGTACTTC. Translated, it gives CASSLRRETQYF.

V usage is TRBV5-4 and J usage is TRBJ1-1, with unresolved D. Germline values: CDR1 SGHNT, CDR2 YYREEE (reference sequence). With 1 base removed from V and 4 bases from J, the gap between germline ends came to 5 bases. The CDR3 totals 12 residues. CDR3 protein: CASSLPATEAFF. The CDR3 region has the DNA TGTGCCAGCAGCTTGCCCGCCACTGAAGCTTTCTTT.

The chain joins TRBV9 to TRBJ1-2; perhaps TRBD1 as D (5 bases). The CDR3 loop spans 14 amino acids. Per germline, CDR1 SGDLS and CDR2 YYNGEE. Trimming shortened V by 6 bases and J by 0 bases, and 12 bases separated the two germline ends. The CDR3 sequence: CASTGAGSNYGYTF. CDR3 sequence (DNA): TGTGCCAGCACCGGGGCAGGTTCTAACTATGGCTACACCTTC.

The rearrangement links TRBV7-9 to TRBJ1-6; the match to TRBD1 covers 8 bases. J was trimmed by 9 bases and V by 4 bases; bases with no gene match: 8. The CDR3 is 15 amino acids. CDR1 is SEHNR and CDR2 is FQNEAQ in the germline V gene (reference sequence). CDR3 amino acids: CASSSSGTGGSPLHF. DNA of the CDR3: TGTGCCAGCAGCTCGTCCGGGACAGGTGGTTCACCCCTCCACTTT. The full variable domain, its missing parts supplied by reference TRBV7-9 and TRBJ1-6, is DTGVSQNPRHKITKRGQNVTFRCDPISEHNRLYWYRQTLGQGPEFLTYFQNEAQLEKSRLLSDRFSAERPKGSFSTLEIQRTEQGDSAMYLCASSSSGTGGSPLHFGNGTRLTVT.

The chain couples TRBV3-1 (or the pseudogene TRBV3-2) to TRBJ1-1, with 7 bases fitting TRBD1. The length of the CDR3 is 14 residues. V lost 5 bases, J lost 6 bases, and 9 bases stayed unmatched. Per germline, CDR1 LGHDT and CDR2 YNNKEL (reference sequence). CDR3 in amino acids: CASSARDSSPEAFF. CDR3 coding DNA: TGTGCCAGCAGCGCCCGGGACAGTTCCCCTGAAGCTTTCTTT.

The chain carries TRBV19 and TRBJ1-2; D is uncertain. CDR3 length: 14 amino acids. Trimming pared 5 bases from V and 8 bases from J, leaving 18 bases between. Germline CDR1 LNHDA, CDR2 SQIVND (reference sequence). The CDR3 protein is CASSLLRHLGGYTF. The CDR3 DNA follows: TGTGCCAGTAGTCTACTTCGACATCTCGGGGGCTACACCTTC. Full variable domain (outside the CDR3, taken from reference TRBV19 and TRBJ1-2): DGGITQSPKYLFRKEGQNVTLSCEQNLNHDAMYWYRQDPGQGLRLIYYSQIVNDFQKGDIAEGYSVSREKKESFPLTVTSAQKNPTAFYLCASSLLRHLGGYTFGSGTRLTVV.

The chain uses TRBV12-3 or TRBV12-4 and TRBJ1-5, with D unresolved. This CDR3 comprises 13 residues. The germline V and J ends were trimmed by 3 bases and 7 bases, with 10 bases remaining between them. The CDR3, as DNA: TGTGCCAGCAGTTTCACTCAGTCGCAGCCCCAGCATTTT. Its protein product is CASSFTQSQPQHF.

V gene TRBV9 combines with J gene TRBJ2-1, with TRBD1 matching over 10 bases. The CDR3 has 16 residues. Germline CDR1 SGDLS, CDR2 YYNGEE. Trimming took 4 bases from V and 7 from J; bases not matched to a gene: 11. In nucleotides, the CDR3 is TGTGCCAGCAGCCCCCCCGGACAGGGGGGCTGGAATGAGCAGTTCTTC. Its protein product is CASSPPGQGGWNEQFF.

This chain links TRBV3-1 (or the pseudogene TRBV3-2) with TRBJ1-5; no reliable D call. CDR1 and CDR2 from the germline V gene are LGHDT and YNNKEL (reference sequence). V lost 1 base, J lost 2 bases, and 12 bases lay in between. The CDR3 loop spans 16 amino acids. The CDR3 reads CASSQGSQRGNQPQHF. CDR3 in DNA: TGTGCCAGCAGCCAAGGATCGCAGAGGGGCAATCAGCCCCAGCATTTT.

The chain is built from TRBV30 and TRBJ1-4; D gene ambiguous. The CDR3 has 11 amino acids. The germline V gene has CDR1 GTSNPN and CDR2 SVGIG (reference sequence). V dropped 5 bases and J dropped 8 bases, with 9 bases sitting between them. The DNA of the CDR3 is TGTGCCTGGGCCCAAGGAGAAAAACTGTTTTTT. Its protein product is CAWAQGEKLFF.

The rearrangement joins TRBV13 to TRBJ2-7; 13 bases agree with TRBD2. Germline V gene lookup returns CDR1 PRHDT and CDR2 FYEKMQ (reference sequence). The CDR3 has 18 amino acids. The J segment lost 4 bases and the V segment lost 0 bases, leaving 9 bases of the junction unmatched. CDR3 in DNA: TGTGCCAGCAGCTTAGGCATTTGGACTAGCGGGGGCTTGTACGAGCAGTACTTC. It codes for CASSLGIWTSGGLYEQYF.

The chain joins TRBV7-2 to TRBJ2-3; 11 bases fit TRBD2. The J segment lost 5 bases and the V segment lost 0 bases, leaving 4 bases of the junction unmatched. Looked up from germline, CDR1 is SGHTA and CDR2 is FQGNSA. CDR3 size: 16 residues. The CDR3 DNA reads as TGTGCCAGCAGCTTAGCAACTAGCGGGGGCCTAGATACGCAGTATTTT. It specifies CASSLATSGGLDTQYF. Filled out from reference TRBV7-2 and TRBJ2-3, the complete variable domain reads GAGVSQSPSNKVTEKGKDVELRCDPISGHTALYWYRQSLGQGLEFLIYFQGNSAPDKSGLPSDRFSAERTGGSVSTLTIQRTQQEDSAVYLCASSLATSGGLDTQYFGPGTRLTVL.